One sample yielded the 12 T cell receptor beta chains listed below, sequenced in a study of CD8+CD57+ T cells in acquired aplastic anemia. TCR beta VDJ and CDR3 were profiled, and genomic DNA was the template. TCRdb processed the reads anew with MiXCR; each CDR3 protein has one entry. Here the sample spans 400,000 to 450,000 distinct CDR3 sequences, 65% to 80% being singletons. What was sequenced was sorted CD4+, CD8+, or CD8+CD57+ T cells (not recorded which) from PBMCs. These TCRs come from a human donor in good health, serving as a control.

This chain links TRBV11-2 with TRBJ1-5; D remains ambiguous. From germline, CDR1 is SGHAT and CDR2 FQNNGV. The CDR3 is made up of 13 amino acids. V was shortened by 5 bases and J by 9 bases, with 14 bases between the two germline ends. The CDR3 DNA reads TGTGCCAGCAGCGTGGAGGGCGTTCGGCCCCAGCATTTT. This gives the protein CASSVEGVRPQHF.

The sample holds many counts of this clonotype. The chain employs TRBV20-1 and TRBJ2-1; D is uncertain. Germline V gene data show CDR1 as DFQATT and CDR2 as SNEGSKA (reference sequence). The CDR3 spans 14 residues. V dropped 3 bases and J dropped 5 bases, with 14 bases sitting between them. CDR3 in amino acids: CSARKGPWDNEQFF. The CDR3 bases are TGCAGTGCTAGGAAAGGGCCCTGGGACAATGAGCAGTTCTTC.

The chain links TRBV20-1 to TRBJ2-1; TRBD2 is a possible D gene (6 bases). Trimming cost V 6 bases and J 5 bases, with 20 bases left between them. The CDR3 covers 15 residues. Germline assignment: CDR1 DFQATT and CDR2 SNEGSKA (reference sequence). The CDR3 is CSAAPVSGGNNEQFF. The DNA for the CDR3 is TGCAGTGCCGCCCCGGTGTCTGGGGGGAACAATGAGCAGTTCTTC.

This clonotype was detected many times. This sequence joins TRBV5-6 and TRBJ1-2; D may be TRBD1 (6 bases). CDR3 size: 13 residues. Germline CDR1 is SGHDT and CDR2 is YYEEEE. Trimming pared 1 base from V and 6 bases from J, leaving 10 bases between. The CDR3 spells CASSLKGVDGYTF. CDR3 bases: TGTGCCAGCAGCTTGAAGGGGGTGGATGGCTACACCTTC.

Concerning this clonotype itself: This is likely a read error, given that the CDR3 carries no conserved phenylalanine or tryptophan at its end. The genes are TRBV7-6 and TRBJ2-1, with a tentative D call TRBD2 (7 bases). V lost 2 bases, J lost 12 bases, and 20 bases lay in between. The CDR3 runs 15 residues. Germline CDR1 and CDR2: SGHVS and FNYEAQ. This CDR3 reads CASSLPSGGTDTQFL. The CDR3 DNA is TGTGCCAGCAGCTTACCATCGGGGGGCACAGATACGCAGTTCCTC.

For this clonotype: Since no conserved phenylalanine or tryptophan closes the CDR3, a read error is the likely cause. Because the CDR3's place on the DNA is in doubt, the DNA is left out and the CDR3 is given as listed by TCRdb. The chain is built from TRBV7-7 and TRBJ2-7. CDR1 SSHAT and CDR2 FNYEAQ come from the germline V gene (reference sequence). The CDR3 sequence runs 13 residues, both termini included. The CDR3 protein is CASSSGLTYYEYY.

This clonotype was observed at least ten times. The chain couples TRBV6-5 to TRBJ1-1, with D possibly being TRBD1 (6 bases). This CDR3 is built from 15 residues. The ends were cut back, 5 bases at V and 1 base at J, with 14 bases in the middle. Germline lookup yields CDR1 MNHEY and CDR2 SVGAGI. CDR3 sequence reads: CASSQRKGGNTEAFF. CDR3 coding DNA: TGTGCCAGCAGTCAAAGAAAGGGGGGGAACACTGAAGCTTTCTTT.

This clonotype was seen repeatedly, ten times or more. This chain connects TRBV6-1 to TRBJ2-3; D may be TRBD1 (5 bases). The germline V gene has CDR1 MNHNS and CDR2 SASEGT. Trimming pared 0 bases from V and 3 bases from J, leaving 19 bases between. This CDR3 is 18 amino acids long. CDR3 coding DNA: TGTGCCAGCAGTGAAGCGCTTCTTGCGGCAGGGTCGACAGATACGCAGTATTTT. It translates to CASSEALLAAGSTDTQYF.

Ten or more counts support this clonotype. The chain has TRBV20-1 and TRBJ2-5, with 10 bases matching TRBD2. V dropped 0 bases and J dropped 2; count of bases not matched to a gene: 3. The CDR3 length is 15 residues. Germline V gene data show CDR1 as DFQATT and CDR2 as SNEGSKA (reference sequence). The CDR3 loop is CSAREVAGGQETQYF. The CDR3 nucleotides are TGCAGTGCTAGAGAGGTAGCGGGGGGACAAGAGACCCAGTACTTC.

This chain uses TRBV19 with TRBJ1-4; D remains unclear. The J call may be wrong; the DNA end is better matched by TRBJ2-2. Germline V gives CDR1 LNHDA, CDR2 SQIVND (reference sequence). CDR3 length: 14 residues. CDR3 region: CASSIGSTTGELFF. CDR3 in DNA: TGTGCCAGTAGTATTGGGTCCACGACCGGGGAGCTGTTTTTT.

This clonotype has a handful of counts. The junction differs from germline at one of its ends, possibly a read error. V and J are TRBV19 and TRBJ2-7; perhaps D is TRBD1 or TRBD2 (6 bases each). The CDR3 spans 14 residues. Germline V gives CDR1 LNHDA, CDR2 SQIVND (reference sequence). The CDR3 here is CDSSASGAQGEQYF. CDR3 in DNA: TGTGACAGTAGCGCCTCGGGGGCGCAGGGCGAGCAGTACTTC.

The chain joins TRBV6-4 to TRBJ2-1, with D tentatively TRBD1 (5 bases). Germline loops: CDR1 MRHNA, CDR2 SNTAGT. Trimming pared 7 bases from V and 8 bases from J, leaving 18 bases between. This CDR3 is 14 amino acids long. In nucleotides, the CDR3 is TGTGCCAGCATAGACCCCGCAGGGAAGGATGAGCAGTTCTTC. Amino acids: CASIDPAGKDEQFF.